This TCR beta chain was retrieved from a study of T cell repertoires in cytomegalovirus infection. TCRdb called the reads again in MiXCR, with one record for every CDR3 protein. The sample holds 100,000 or so distinct CDR3 sequences, 25% to 35% seen once. A note on this clonotype: No antigen is known for it. The junction and the germline gene differ at one end; a read error may be behind it.

This CDR3 region has 12 residues. In germline, CDR1 is SEHNR, CDR2 FQNEAQ (reference sequence). The receptor was isolated from a human donor in good health (CMV status not recorded). Some clones in this sample may be carry-over from other donors' samples. Sequenced here: CD8+ T cells from cultured PBMCs, sampled from culture after CMV antigen stimulation. The gene calls are TRBV7-9 and TRBJ2-5, with unresolved D. CDR3 in DNA: TGTGCCAGCAGCTTATCGGCAGAGACCCGGTACTTC. Protein sequence: CASSLSAETRYF.